This TCR beta chain emerged from a study of blood T cell repertoires in COVID-19. Whole-study context: Samples representing acute and convalescent COVID-19 were sourced from the United States, Italy and Spain. The cDNA or gDNA used as material had been derived from T cells, B-cell-depleted T cells, or PBMCs.

Authors' processing steps: Reference gene primers were amplified, and this amplification served to estimate nucleated cell counts. Only in-frame clones appear in the TCRdb table, and some are missing; sequencing was by immunoSEQ multiplex PCR. V, J and clone size are those of that table, while D and trimming were read from the DNA. The table shows about 33,000 clones, with 65% to 90% occurring only once. Germline trimming cut 0 bases from V and 4 bases from J; bases unmatched to any gene: 3. The CDR3 extends over 15 amino acids. The germline V gene encodes CDR1 LGHNA and CDR2 YNFKEQ. There are a few counts of this clone.

The clonotype originates from a man aged 55 to 70 with active COVID-19. The V call is TRBV4-2, the J call TRBJ2-7; 10 bases are a match to TRBD2. The material sequenced was peripheral blood. The CDR3 is CASSQDLAGVYEQYF. The CDR3, as DNA: TGTGCCAGCAGCCAAGATCTAGCGGGAGTTTACGAGCAGTACTTC.